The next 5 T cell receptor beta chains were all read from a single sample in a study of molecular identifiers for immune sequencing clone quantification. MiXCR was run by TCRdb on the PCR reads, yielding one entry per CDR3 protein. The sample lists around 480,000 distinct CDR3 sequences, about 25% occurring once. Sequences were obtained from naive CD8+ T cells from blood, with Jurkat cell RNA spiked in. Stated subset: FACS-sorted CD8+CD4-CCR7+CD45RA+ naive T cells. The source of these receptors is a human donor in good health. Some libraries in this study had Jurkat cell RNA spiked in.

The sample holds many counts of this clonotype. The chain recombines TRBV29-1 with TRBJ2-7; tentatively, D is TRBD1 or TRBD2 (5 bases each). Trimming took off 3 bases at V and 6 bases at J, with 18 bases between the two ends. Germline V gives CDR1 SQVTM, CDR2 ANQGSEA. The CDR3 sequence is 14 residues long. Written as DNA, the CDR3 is TGCAGCGTTGATAGGGGCTTGGATGGAGGCGAGCAGTACTTC. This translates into CSVDRGLDGGEQYF.

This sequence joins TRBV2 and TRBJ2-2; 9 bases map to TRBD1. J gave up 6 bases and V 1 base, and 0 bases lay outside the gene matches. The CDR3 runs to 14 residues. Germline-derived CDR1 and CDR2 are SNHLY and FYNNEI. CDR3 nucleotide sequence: TGTGCCAGCAGTGAAGACAGGGGGCCCGGGGAGCTGTTTTTT. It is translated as CASSEDRGPGELFF.

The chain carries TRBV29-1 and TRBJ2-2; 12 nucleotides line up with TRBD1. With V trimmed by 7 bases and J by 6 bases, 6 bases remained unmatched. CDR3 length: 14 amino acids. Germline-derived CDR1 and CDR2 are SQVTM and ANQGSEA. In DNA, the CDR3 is TGCAGCGCAACGGGACAGGGGGCTTCCGGGGAGCTGTTTTTT. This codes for CSATGQGASGELFF.

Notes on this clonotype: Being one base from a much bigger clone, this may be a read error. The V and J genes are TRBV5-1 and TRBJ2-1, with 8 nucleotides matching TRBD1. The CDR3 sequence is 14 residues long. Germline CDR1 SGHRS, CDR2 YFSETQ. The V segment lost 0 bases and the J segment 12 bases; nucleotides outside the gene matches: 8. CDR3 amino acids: CASSLGQGRDGQFF. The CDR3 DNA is TGCGCCAGCAGCTTGGGACAGGGGAGAGATGGGCAGTTCTTC.

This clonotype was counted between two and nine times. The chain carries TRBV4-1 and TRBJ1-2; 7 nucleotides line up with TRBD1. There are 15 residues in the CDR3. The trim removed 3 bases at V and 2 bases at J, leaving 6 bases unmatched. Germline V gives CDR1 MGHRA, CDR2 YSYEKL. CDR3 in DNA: TGCGCCAGCAGCCATGAACCACAGGGGAACTATGGCTACACCTTC. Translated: CASSHEPQGNYGYTF.